The 28 T cell receptor beta chains presented below share a single source sample, sequenced in a study of T cells after yellow fever vaccination. TCRdb reprocessed the 5' RACE reads via MiXCR and lists one record per CDR3 protein. The sample lists 450,000 to 650,000 distinct CDR3 sequences, 13% seen once, with 11% to 15% in the top ten. The material sequenced was PBMCs, taken on the day of the yellow fever booster vaccination. These receptor sequences come from a man between 25 and 39 years old who received the YFV17D yellow fever vaccine.

This clonotype was detected once. One end of the junction does not line up with germline, which may come from a read error. The V gene is TRBV27, the J gene TRBJ2-1; the D gene is possibly TRBD2 (6 bases). The CDR3 length is 19 residues. Germline loops: CDR1 MNHEY, CDR2 SMNVEV (reference sequence). CDR3 nucleotides: TGTGCCAGCAGTCCGCCCCCCATCCGTAGGACACTCCGGGGAGGTGAGCAGTCCTTC. This encodes CASSPPPIRRTLRGGEQSF.

This clonotype was picked up a small number of times. V is TRBV10-3 and J is TRBJ2-7; D is possibly TRBD1 (6 bases). Per the germline V gene, CDR1 is ENHRY and CDR2 is SYGVKD. The CDR3 covers 15 residues. V gave up 4 bases and J gave up 0 bases, with 13 bases separating them. CDR3 nucleotides: TGTGCCATCAGTGCGTACCCGGACAGCTCCTACGAGCAGTACTTC. As protein: CAISAYPDSSYEQYF.

V is TRBV30 and J is TRBJ2-1, with TRBD2 identical over 13 bases. The CDR3 is 16 amino acids. V lost 1 base to trimming and J lost 6 bases; unmatched junction nucleotides: 6. Germline-derived CDR1 and CDR2 are GTSNPN and SVGIG (reference sequence). The CDR3 reads CAWSAGLAGDLNEQFF. For the CDR3, the DNA is TGTGCCTGGAGTGCCGGACTAGCGGGAGACCTCAATGAGCAGTTCTTC.

Only a few counts were recorded for this clonotype. The chain employs TRBV7-9 and TRBJ2-1, with D unclear. Germline V lookup: CDR1 SEHNR, CDR2 FQNEAQ (reference sequence). The CDR3 has 10 residues. The ends were cut back, 11 bases at V and 10 bases at J, with 12 bases in the middle. The chain's CDR3 is CASLGSEQFF. The DNA for the CDR3 is TGTGCCTCCTTGGGGTCGGAGCAGTTCTTC.

The chain is built from TRBV4-1 and TRBJ2-1, with a tentative D call TRBD1 (7 bases). Trimming took off 6 bases at V and 0 bases at J, with 15 bases between the two ends. Per the germline V gene, CDR1 is MGHRA and CDR2 is YSYEKL. CDR3 length: 16 residues. CDR3 residues: CASRDPRGDSYNEQFF. CDR3 in DNA: TGCGCCAGCAGAGACCCCAGGGGGGACTCCTACAATGAGCAGTTCTTC.

The CDR3 DNA reads as TGCGCCAGCAGCTTGGAGCCAGGGGGCAACTACAATGAGCAGTTCTTC. Translation: CASSLEPGGNYNEQFF. This chain links TRBV5-1 with TRBJ2-1, with TRBD1 matching over 8 bases. Unmatched junction bases numbered 5, after V lost 0 bases and J lost 3 bases. Per the germline V gene, CDR1 is SGHRS and CDR2 is YFSETQ. The CDR3 is 16 residues long.

The sample holds a few counts of this clonotype. V and J are TRBV19 and TRBJ2-3, with TRBD2 matching 8 bases. J was trimmed by 5 bases and V by 4 bases; bases with no gene match: 11. This CDR3 is built from 16 residues. Germline lookup yields CDR1 LNHDA and CDR2 SQIVND (reference sequence). The CDR3 bases are TGTGCCAGTAGTAACCAACGGGAGGGCCGGGTAGATACGCAGTATTTT. Translated, it gives CASSNQREGRVDTQYF.

Only a few counts were recorded for this clonotype. The genes are TRBV7-3 and TRBJ2-2, with 9 bases that match TRBD1. Germline V gives CDR1 SGHTA, CDR2 FQGTGA. This CDR3 spans 16 amino acids. Trimming at V came to 4 bases and at J to 1 base, leaving 4 bases not matched to a gene. The CDR3 region is CASSYGTGLNTGELFF. As DNA, the CDR3 is TGTGCCAGCAGCTACGGGACAGGGCTGAACACCGGGGAGCTGTTTTTT.

This clonotype was seen at least ten times. The chain carries TRBV20-1 and TRBJ1-2; 7 bases align to TRBD1. CDR3 length equals 11 residues. With 6 bases clipped from V and 7 bases from J, the junction kept 5 bases outside the gene matches. Germline V gene data show CDR1 as DFQATT and CDR2 as SNEGSKA (reference sequence). CDR3 sequence: CSAPTGFGYTF. The CDR3 DNA sequence: TGCAGTGCCCCGACAGGGTTTGGCTACACCTTC.

Ten or more counts support this clonotype. CDR3 nucleotides: TGTGCCAGCTCACCGAAGCAGAACACTGAAGCTTTCTTT. Protein sequence: CASSPKQNTEAFF. V and J are TRBV18 and TRBJ1-1; D unresolved. The CDR3 runs to 13 residues. CDR1 KGHSH and CDR2 LQKENI come from the germline V gene. V was clipped by 3 bases and J by 1 base, with 6 bases between them.

This clonotype showed up just a few times. The chain is built from TRBV5-5 and TRBJ2-2, with 11 bases identical to TRBD1. This CDR3 has 15 residues. J lost 5 bases, V lost 4 bases, and 4 bases had no gene match. In germline, CDR1 is SGHKS, CDR2 YYEKEE (reference sequence). The CDR3 nucleotides are TGTGCCAGCAGCGGGGGACAGGGGGTAACCGGGGAGCTGTTTTTT. Amino acids: CASSGGQGVTGELFF. The complete variable domain, with remaining parts taken from reference TRBV5-5 and TRBJ2-2, reads DAGVTQSPTHLIKTRGQQVTLRCSPISGHKSVSWYQQVLGQGPQFIFQYYEKEERGRGNFPDRFSARQFPNYSSELNVNALLLGDSALYLCASSGGQGVTGELFFGEGSRLTVL.

A few counts support this clonotype. The chain carries TRBV13 and TRBJ2-5; D call uncertain. There are 13 residues in the CDR3. The germline V gene has CDR1 PRHDT and CDR2 FYEKMQ (reference sequence). Trimming left V 5 bases short and J 0 bases short, with 7 bases between. The CDR3 is CASSHHNQETQYF. The CDR3, as DNA: TGTGCCAGCAGCCACCACAACCAAGAGACCCAGTACTTC.

The chain carries TRBV6-1 and TRBJ1-4; D is perhaps TRBD1 (5 bases). This CDR3 region has 14 residues. Germline V gene sequence: CDR1 MNHNS, CDR2 SASEGT. V gave up 8 bases and J gave up 8 bases, with 18 bases separating them. The CDR3 DNA sequence: TGTGCCAGCCGCCCCCGACAGCCTAGCGAAAAACTGTTTTTT. Translating gives CASRPRQPSEKLFF.

V and J are TRBV20-1 and TRBJ2-1; no reliable D call. CDR1 DFQATT and CDR2 SNEGSKA come from the germline V gene (reference sequence). The CDR3 has 13 residues. V was shortened by 4 bases and J by 4 bases, with 11 bases between the two germline ends. CDR3 sequence reads: CSATYSRYNEQFF. In nucleotides, the CDR3 is TGCAGTGCTACGTACTCCAGGTACAATGAGCAGTTCTTC.

This clonotype was counted only a few times. This chain joins TRBV30 and TRBJ1-1; weak D call: TRBD1 (5 bases). Trimming pared 0 bases from V and 2 bases from J, leaving 22 bases between. Germline V lookup: CDR1 GTSNPN, CDR2 SVGIG (reference sequence). The CDR3 has 18 residues. CDR3 residues: CAWSVQLSGRVGNTEAFF. CDR3 nucleotides: TGTGCCTGGAGTGTACAACTTTCAGGGCGCGTGGGAAACACTGAAGCTTTCTTT. Complete variable domain (other parts from reference TRBV30 and TRBJ1-1): SQTIHQWPATLVQPVGSPLSLECTVEGTSNPNLYWYRQAAGRGLQLLFYSVGIGQISSEVPQNLSASRPQDRQFILSSKKLLLSDSGFYLCAWSVQLSGRVGNTEAFFGQGTRLTVV.

The V and J genes are TRBV18 and TRBJ2-1; D gene uncertain. The germline gives CDR1 KGHSH, CDR2 LQKENI. The CDR3 contains 16 residues. With 1 base removed from V and 5 bases from J, the gap between germline ends came to 15 bases. This CDR3 is CASSPLARLSNNEQFF. CDR3 in DNA: TGTGCCAGCTCACCACTAGCCCGACTGTCTAACAATGAGCAGTTCTTC.

There are a few counts of this clonotype. This chain links TRBV20-1 with TRBJ2-3; 9 nucleotides match TRBD1. CDR3 length: 15 amino acids. Germline CDR1 reads DFQATT; CDR2 reads SNEGSKA (reference sequence). The junction had 8 bases not matched to a gene; V was cut back by 5 bases and J by 2 bases. The CDR3 DNA follows: TGCAGTGCTTACCCAAGACAGGGGGTCACAGATACGCAGTATTTT. Encoded protein: CSAYPRQGVTDTQYF.

The chain couples TRBV10-2 to TRBJ2-2, with 12 bases fitting TRBD2. Germline loops: CDR1 WSHSY, CDR2 SAAADI. Trimming took 2 bases from V and 3 from J; bases not matched to a gene: 1. The CDR3 extends over 16 amino acids. CDR3 sequence: CASSEGLAGYTGELFF. The CDR3 nucleotides read TGCGCCAGCAGTGAGGGACTAGCGGGATACACCGGGGAGCTGTTTTTT.

The genes are TRBV3-1 and TRBJ2-7; 7 nucleotides agree with TRBD2. V was clipped by 6 bases and J by 0 bases; unmatched bases: 8. The length of the CDR3 is 15 residues. Looked up from germline, CDR1 is LGHDT and CDR2 is YNNKEL (reference sequence). The DNA of the CDR3 is TGTGCCAGCAGAGATATAGCGGGCGCCTCCTACGAGCAGTACTTC. This codes for CASRDIAGASYEQYF.

The J gene is TRBJ2-3, the V gene TRBV27; D call uncertain. CDR1 and CDR2 from the germline V gene are MNHEY and SMNVEV (reference sequence). The CDR3 has 12 amino acids. The germline V and J ends were trimmed by 6 bases and 6 bases, with 10 bases remaining between them. The CDR3, as DNA: TGTGCCAGCAGCCCCGCGTTTGATACGCAGTATTTT. This codes for CASSPAFDTQYF.

In its sample, this clonotype was seen many times. The rearrangement links TRBV7-8 to TRBJ2-7; 10 bases fit TRBD2. V lost 3 bases, J lost 7 bases, and 0 bases stayed unmatched. The CDR3 has 12 residues. Germline assignment: CDR1 SGHVS and CDR2 FQNEAQ. CDR3 sequence reads: CASSLTSGEQYF. DNA for the CDR3: TGTGCCAGCAGCTTGACTAGCGGGGAGCAGTACTTC. Using reference TRBV7-8 and TRBJ2-7 for the parts outside the CDR3, the full variable domain is GAGVSQSPRYKVAKRGQDVALRCDPISGHVSLFWYQQALGQGPEFLTYFQNEAQLDKSGLPSDRFFAERPEGSVSTLKIQRTQQEDSAVYLCASSLTSGEQYFGPGTRLTVT.

This clonotype occurred a few times. The V call is TRBV12-3 or TRBV12-4, the J call TRBJ2-2; maybe TRBD1 (7 bases). The CDR3 has 14 amino acids. V lost 6 bases and J 7 bases, leaving 15 bases between the germline ends. The CDR3 nucleotides are TGTGCCAGCAGACCTGACAGGGAGGTCGGGGAGCTGTTTTTT. Its protein product is CASRPDREVGELFF.

This clonotype showed up many times. The chain couples TRBV4-2 to TRBJ1-5, with D uncertain. V shed 0 bases and J shed 3 bases, with 3 bases lying between them. This CDR3 is built from 13 residues. Germline V lookup: CDR1 LGHNA, CDR2 YNFKEQ. The CDR3 reads CASSQEPNQPQHF. CDR3 nucleotides: TGTGCCAGCAGCCAAGAACCCAATCAGCCCCAGCATTTT.

V is TRBV6-1 and J is TRBJ2-5; 8 positions agree with TRBD1. The V and J ends lost 9 bases and 6 bases, in that order; junction bases with no gene match: 15. The CDR3 extends over 15 amino acids. CDR1 and CDR2 (germline): MNHNS, SASEGT. In DNA form, the CDR3 reads TGTGCCAGTGACCCCGGGGACAGGCTGCTGAAGACCCAGTACTTC. Residues: CASDPGDRLLKTQYF.

There are many counts of this clonotype. The chain combines TRBV27 with TRBJ1-2; unclear D gene. The length of the CDR3 is 13 residues. The V and J ends lost 7 bases and 8 bases respectively, with 17 bases between them. Germline loops: CDR1 MNHEY, CDR2 SMNVEV (reference sequence). This chain's CDR3 is CASKALRAEGYTF. DNA of the CDR3: TGTGCCAGCAAAGCCCTAAGGGCGGAAGGCTACACCTTC.

This clonotype was counted once. A clone one base away is much larger, so this may be a read error. The CDR3 region is CASSFSGTGDLFF. The CDR3 bases are TGTGCCAGCAGTTTTTCGGGCACCGGGGACCTGTTTTTT. V and J are TRBV12-3 or TRBV12-4 and TRBJ2-2; D tentatively reads TRBD1 or TRBD2 (5 bases each). This CDR3 comprises 13 residues.

V is TRBV5-1 and J is TRBJ2-1, with D perhaps matching TRBD2 (6 bases). In germline, CDR1 is SGHRS, CDR2 YFSETQ. The CDR3 length is 15 residues. Between the trimmed V and J ends, which lost 1 base and 7 bases, there was a span of 15 bases. Written as DNA, the CDR3 is TGCGCCAGCAGCTTGTTATGGGAGGCGAGTAATGAGCAGTTCTTC. This codes for CASSLLWEASNEQFF.

The J gene is TRBJ1-5, the V gene TRBV14; D is undetermined. CDR3 size: 22 residues. Trimming removed 0 bases at V and 0 bases at J, with 27 bases between. CDR1 is SGHDN, CDR2 FVKESK, per germline. The chain's CDR3 is CASSQEPRGSTIELYSNQPQHF. The CDR3 coding sequence is TGTGCCAGCAGCCAAGAACCCCGCGGTTCCACGATCGAACTTTATAGCAATCAGCCCCAGCATTTT.